This TCR beta chain is from a study of cytomegalovirus exposure and HLA in healthy donors. The CDR3 consists of 14 residues. With 8 bases clipped from V and 4 bases from J, the junction kept 8 bases outside the gene matches. Germline V gives CDR1 LNHNV, CDR2 YYDKDF (reference sequence). A remark on this clone: Its antigen is not identified.

The PCR employed 60 Vbeta primers together with 13 Jbeta primers. The protocol was immunoSEQ multiplex PCR, while the TCRdb copy is restricted to in-frame clones and leaves out a portion. Among about 150,000 clones listed, around 78% were seen once. Points from the study as a whole: It was reported that TCR beta sequences correctly inferred the HLA-A and HLA-B alleles for most subjects. TRBV6-2, TRBV6-3 and other indistinguishable V segments were excluded. Specificity for CMV antigens was confirmed in vitro for a few of the CMV-associated chains. Highly shared sequence variants in one cluster were likely a sequencing artifact.

This chain joins TRBV15 and TRBJ2-3; 8 bases line up with TRBD1. The TCR comes from a woman in her forties or fifties in good health and CMV-seropositive. The sequenced sample consisted of PBMCs. CDR3 protein: CATRSGRGPDTQYF. The CDR3 DNA is TGTGCCACCCGATCGGGCAGGGGGCCAGATACGCAGTATTTT.